This T cell receptor (beta chain) was sequenced for a study of CD8 T cells in ankylosing spondylitis. Quantitative 5'-RACE with molecular barcodes produced the TCR beta libraries. TCRdb redid the calling of the 5' RACE reads with MiXCR, one entry per CDR3 protein. The table has a few hundred thousand distinct CDR3 sequences, about 10% seen once. This clonotype was seen ten or more times. As yet, its antigen is unknown. Overall study results and limits: Some motif variants were previously reported in reactive arthritis synovial fluid and blood. Seemingly distinctive of ankylosing spondylitis blood was a TCR beta motif formed by eight highly homologous variants. Reportedly, disease-linked clones are significantly enriched in ankylosing spondylitis patients' matched synovial fluid.

Deletions cut 2 bases from V and 4 bases from J, with 14 bases between. The CDR3 runs 16 residues. This chain links TRBV12-3 or TRBV12-4 with TRBJ2-2; perhaps TRBD1 as D (5 bases). This clonotype was sampled from a male donor with ankylosing spondylitis or in good health (not recorded which). Sequences were obtained from blood, either unsorted or a sorted T cell fraction (not recorded which). The CDR3 loop reads CASSLLARQGTGELFF. The CDR3 nucleotides are TGTGCCAGCAGTTTATTAGCAAGGCAGGGCACCGGGGAGCTGTTTTTT.